This TCR beta chain was sequenced in a study of regulatory T cells in long-lasting Graves disease. General study points: Repertoires from persistent disease leaned toward TRBV28, TRBJ1-2 and TRBJ2-5.

Documented time point: newly diagnosed GD, antithyroid drugs for less than 3 months. The TCR library was made from RNA extracted from PBMCs. The CDR3 length is 17 residues. J gave up 0 bases and V 5 bases, and 9 bases lay outside the gene matches. Construction of TCR beta libraries relied on iRepertoire HTBI primers and on Arm-PCR targeting CDR3 regions. TCRdb called the multiplex PCR reads again in MiXCR, with one record for every CDR3 protein. The table includes 530,000 or so distinct CDR3 sequences, about 14% detected once. There are many counts of this clonotype. What it binds is unknown. The same sample was also studied in work on T cells in Graves' hyperthyroidism and ophthalmopathy. As that report states: Uncontrolled infection, other autoimmune disease, pregnancy or lactation excluded patients. A first-round RT-PCR of the TCR CDR3 used the HTBI primer set. Most thyroid clonotypes expanded above 0.001 appeared in blood too.

The sample consisted of peripheral blood mononuclear cells (PBMCs), taken at new diagnosis, from a patient treated with antithyroid drugs. This TCR came from a man younger than 40 with Graves disease. This chain connects TRBV12-3 or TRBV12-4 to TRBJ2-3, with 9 positions matching TRBD2. The DNA for the CDR3 is TGTGCCAGCAGTATTAGCGGGAGAGGGACTAGCACAGATACGCAGTATTTT. Translated: CASSISGRGTSTDTQYF.